Below, 8 T cell receptor beta chains from the same sample are listed, as sequenced in a study of vaccination effects on CD4 cells after COVID-19. Only in-frame clones appear in the TCRdb table, and some are missing; sequencing was by immunoSEQ multiplex PCR. The sample lists 72,000 or so clones; around 70% were seen once. Their antigens are not known. Investigators separated out CD4+ T cells once around 9 days of culture had passed. Participants received two doses of either the BNT162b2 or mRNA-1273 vaccine. Sample: CD4+ T cells from PBMCs cultured without peptide, taken after COVID-19 vaccination. Receptors originate from a human donor who received a COVID-19 vaccine.

For the CDR3, the DNA is TGTGCCAGCAGCCAGCCCGGACAGAGGGAAAAACTGTTTTTT. This translates into CASSQPGQREKLFF. The V and J genes are TRBV3-1 (or the pseudogene TRBV3-2) and TRBJ1-4; a possible D gene is TRBD1 (6 bases). The germline CDR1 and CDR2 sequences are LGHDT and YNNKEL (reference sequence). V was clipped by 3 bases and J by 8 bases, with 13 bases between them. The CDR3 runs 14 residues.

The rearrangement links TRBV18 to TRBJ1-2; TRBD1 agrees at 7 bases. The trim removed 0 bases at V and 4 bases at J, leaving 5 bases unmatched. Germline loops: CDR1 KGHSH, CDR2 LQKENI. This CDR3 has 15 amino acids. The CDR3 sequence: CASSPPGRDSYGYTF. CDR3 DNA sequence: TGTGCCAGCTCACCACCCGGGCGGGACAGCTATGGCTACACCTTC. Together with reference TRBV18 and TRBJ1-2, the CDR3 gives the full variable domain: NAGVMQNPRHLVRRRGQEARLRCSPMKGHSHVYWYRQLPEEGLKFMVYLQKENIIDESGMPKERFSAEFPKEGPSILRIQQVVRGDSAAYFCASSPPGRDSYGYTFGSGTRLTVV.

This clone was counted a few times. V gene TRBV9 combines with J gene TRBJ1-2; 8 bases are shared with TRBD1. The trim removed 1 base at V and 8 bases at J, leaving 4 bases unmatched. This CDR3 is built from 13 residues. Germline V gene sequence: CDR1 SGDLS, CDR2 YYNGEE. CDR3 sequence (DNA): TGTGCCAGCAGCGTATCAGGGGGCGGCGGCTACACCTTC. Translating it yields CASSVSGGGGYTF.

The V call is TRBV30, the J call TRBJ2-3; D not resolved. Trimming took off 7 bases at V and 3 bases at J, with 14 bases between the two ends. Germline-derived CDR1 and CDR2 are GTSNPN and SVGIG (reference sequence). CDR3 length equals 13 residues. The CDR3 DNA reads as TGTGCCTTGGATACCTACTCGACAGATACGCAGTATTTT. Amino acids: CALDTYSTDTQYF.

The chain carries TRBV12-3 or TRBV12-4 and TRBJ1-2, with a weak D call TRBD1 (5 bases). The V gene lost 10 bases and the J gene lost 2 bases, with 14 bases spanning the gap. This CDR3 comprises 13 residues. CDR3 protein: CATDGGVNYGYTF. As DNA, the CDR3 is TGTGCCACTGACGGGGGGGTCAACTATGGCTACACCTTC.

This clone was recorded once. The chain has TRBV6-5 and TRBJ2-5, with TRBD1 identical over 7 bases. Germline values: CDR1 MNHEY, CDR2 SVGAGI. Unmatched junction bases numbered 11, after V lost 2 bases and J lost 5 bases. CDR3 length: 16 amino acids. The CDR3 DNA reads TGTGCCAGCAGTTACACACAGACAGGGAATTGGGAGACCCAGTACTTC. Translating it yields CASSYTQTGNWETQYF.

The V and J genes are TRBV2 and TRBJ2-1; D may be TRBD2 (5 bases). This CDR3 comprises 11 residues. Germline CDR1 and CDR2: SNHLY and FYNNEI. The germline V and J ends were trimmed by 9 bases and 7 bases, with 10 bases remaining between them. The chain's CDR3 is CASRTANEQFF. CDR3 sequence (DNA): TGTGCCAGTAGGACTGCGAATGAGCAGTTCTTC.

The CDR3: CARSLPKDREGNGYTF. The DNA for the CDR3 is TGTGCCAGAAGCTTGCCTAAGGACAGGGAGGGAAATGGCTACACCTTC. J is TRBJ1-2 and V is TRBV5-3, with 8 nucleotides matching TRBD1. TRBV5-3 is an ORF; its function is uncertain. The CDR3 loop spans 16 amino acids. Trimming removed 1 base from V and 6 bases from J; junction bases left unmatched: 11.